This T cell receptor (beta chain) was identified during a study of early T cells in non-severe SARS-CoV-2 infection. Study overall: Bulk RNA taken from unsorted whole blood was sequenced, leaving chains unpaired. The study's findings and limits: Private and CD4 specificities were missed by VDJdb matching, skewed to anti-spike CD8.

Attachment of unique molecular identifiers to individual cDNA molecules was performed. TCRdb passed the 5' RACE reads through MiXCR, listing each CDR3 protein once. Of around 68,000 distinct CDR3 sequences detected, around 5.7% appear once; the ten largest clones hold less than 3.5%. This clonotype was recorded many times. Antigen: not known. The V and J ends lost 3 bases and 3 bases, in that order; junction bases with no gene match: 3. In germline, CDR1 is SGHTA, CDR2 FQGNSA. CDR3 length: 14 amino acids. This clonotype was sampled from an adult who was a healthcare worker with PCR-confirmed SARS-CoV-2 infection or an uninfected control (not recorded which). Sequenced here: whole blood, sampled at baseline. The V gene is TRBV7-2, the J gene TRBJ2-7; TRBD2 agrees at 9 bases. The CDR3 bases are TGTGCCAGCAGCTTTAGCGGGAGCGGCTACGAGCAGTACTTC. This gives the protein CASSFSGSGYEQYF.